The present T cell receptor (beta chain) was sequenced within a study of T-cell reconstitution after alpha-beta-depleted transplantation in children. Concerning this clonotype: Its antigen is unknown.

The CDR3 totals 12 residues. CDR1 and CDR2 from the germline V gene are SQVTM and ANQGSEA. V gave up 5 bases and J gave up 4 bases, with 11 bases separating them. Notes on the study in general: The authors attributed T-cell counts and diversity one year after transplant mostly to newly produced T cells. Approximately two months post-transplant, alpha-beta T cells reportedly originated from several hundred expanded graft clones.

Preparation of the TCRbeta library used unique molecular identifiers. One entry per CDR3 protein, called by TCRdb with MiXCR from the PCR reads. The sample yields 100,000 or so distinct CDR3 sequences, around 15% seen once. The source was PBMCs, mostly from graft donor cells, collected 180 days after TCRalphabeta/CD19-depleted stem cell transplant. This clonotype originated in a male patient aged 2-10 years who had a stem cell transplant for acute lymphoblastic leukemia, so the T cells may come from the graft donor. The gene calls are TRBV29-1 and TRBJ1-2, with D tentatively TRBD1 (5 bases). CDR3 loop: CSVREGTYGYTF. DNA for the CDR3: TGCAGCGTTAGGGAGGGGACCTATGGCTACACCTTC.